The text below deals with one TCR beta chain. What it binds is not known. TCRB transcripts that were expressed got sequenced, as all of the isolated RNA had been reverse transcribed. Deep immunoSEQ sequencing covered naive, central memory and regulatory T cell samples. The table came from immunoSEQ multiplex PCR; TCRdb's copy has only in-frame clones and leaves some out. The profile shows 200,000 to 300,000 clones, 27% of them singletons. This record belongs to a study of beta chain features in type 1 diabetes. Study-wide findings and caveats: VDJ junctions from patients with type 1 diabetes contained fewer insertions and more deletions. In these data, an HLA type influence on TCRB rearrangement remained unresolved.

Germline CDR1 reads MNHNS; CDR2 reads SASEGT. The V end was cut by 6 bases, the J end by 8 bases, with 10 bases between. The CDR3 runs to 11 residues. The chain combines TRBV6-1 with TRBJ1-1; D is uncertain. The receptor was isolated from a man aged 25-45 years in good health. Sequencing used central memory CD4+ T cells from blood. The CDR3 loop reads CASRIEAEAFF. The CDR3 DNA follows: TGTGCCAGCAGGATTGAAGCAGAAGCTTTCTTT.